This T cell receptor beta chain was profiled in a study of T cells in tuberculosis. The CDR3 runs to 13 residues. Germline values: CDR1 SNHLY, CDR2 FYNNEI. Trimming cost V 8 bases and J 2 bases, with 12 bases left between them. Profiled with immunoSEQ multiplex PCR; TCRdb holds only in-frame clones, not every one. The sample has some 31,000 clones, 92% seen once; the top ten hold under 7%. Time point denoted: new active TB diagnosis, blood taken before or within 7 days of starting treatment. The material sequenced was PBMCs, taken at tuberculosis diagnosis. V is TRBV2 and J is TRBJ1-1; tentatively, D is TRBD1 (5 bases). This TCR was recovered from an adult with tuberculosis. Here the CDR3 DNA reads TGTGCCAGCGTGGGGCAGTTTAACACTGAAGCTTTCTTT. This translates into CASVGQFNTEAFF.